This paragraph reports one T cell receptor (beta chain). Produced via immunoSEQ multiplex PCR; TCRdb's table is partial and in-frame only. The data show about 68,000 clones, around nine tenths seen once. These data are taken from a study of chemoradiotherapy in HPV16-positive cancers. Germline lookup yields CDR1 SGHVS and CDR2 FNYEAQ. Trimming took off 1 base at V and 0 bases at J, with 13 bases between the two ends. The CDR3 sequence is 17 residues long. The sequence derives from a human donor with HPV-associated anogenital cancer. The rearrangement links TRBV7-6 to TRBJ2-1; D gene unclear. The sequenced sample was blood, obtained from a patient who underwent chemoradiotherapy. The CDR3 DNA reads TGTGCCAGCAGCTTAGATACGGGTATCACCTCCTACAATGAGCAGTTCTTC. Translation: CASSLDTGITSYNEQFF.